Sequencing of this TCR beta chain was carried out in a study of T cell responses to AZD1222 COVID-19 vaccine (dated by TCRdb to 2020 to 2022). Broadly, across the study: AZD1222 recipients given second doses at about 4 weeks or at about 12 weeks were pooled, since spike-specific TCR depth and breadth were not found to differ between the two schedules. Trial participants were enrolled by age into subgroups of 18-55, 56-69 and 70-plus years, and around 140, 26 and 57 TCR-sequenced participants, respectively, were included in these subgroups. TCR sequencing covered more than 230 trial participants: nearly 210 given two doses of AZD1222 and 26 given two doses of MenACWY control vaccine. What the study reported, not specific to this receptor: CD4 TCRs associated with the vaccine covered the entire spike protein, and the dominant responses were in regions 160-218 and 743-854. Epitopes outside the regions mutated in the B.1.351 and B.1.1.7 variants were reportedly recognized by nearly half of the unique spike-specific TCRs. Only a handful of AZD1222 recipients were SARS-CoV-2 seropositive at baseline, limiting conclusions about previously exposed vaccinees. Participants were mostly white British and included more females than males, and it was suggested by the authors that clonal diversity may have been underestimated. After two AZD1222 doses, both the breadth and the depth of spike-specific TCRs were significantly higher than at day 0 and than in MenACWY recipients. In the small 56-69-year group, the increase in depth fell short of significance, most likely because of low power. No day 14 peak-response samples were available, so repertoires were characterized only after the peak T cell response.

On this clone itself: Its specific antigen is unknown. Qualities for individual bases were not recorded, and no much larger clone is one base off.

The CDR3 regions of human TCRbeta chains were analyzed by immunosequencing. Per the source publication's procedure: TCRs in the repertoires were compared against a reference library of SARS-CoV-2-specific TCRs that had been generated with the MIRA antigen-specificity platform. Breadth was defined as the fraction of unique TCRs that were SARS-CoV-2-associated, and depth was defined as the fraction of total T cells that were SARS-CoV-2-associated. Using the MIRA data, each spike-specific TCR was mapped to the spike region that the TCR reacts to and placed in a CD4 or CD8 class. Log10-transformed breadth and depth values were compared by one-way ANOVA with Sidak's multiple comparisons tests. TCRdb holds this immuneACCESS table with in-frame rearrangements only. Some clones are missing; in checked studies, unresolved V genes explain under half, and the rest has no known cause. From that table come the V and J calls and clone size; the DNA was used to work out D and trimming. This sample holds more than 85,000 clones; 85% to 95% were observed only once. Clones ranked in the top ten supply roughly 7.6% of the sample.

The trim is 1 base for V and 4 bases for J, with a gap of 10 bases between the germline ends. Spanning cysteine to phenylalanine, the CDR3 consists of 14 amino acids. This entry keeps only the CDR3 DNA: 42 bases, framed from base 1. From a lookup of the germline V gene, CDR1 and CDR2 are KGHSH and LQKENI. In light of the paper, this sample's time point label describes: baseline before first vaccination. The vaccinee samples were drawn from two UK trials, COV001 and COV002, one of which was a single-blind randomized controlled phase 2/3 trial testing AZD1222 (ChAdOx1 nCoV-19) in healthy adults. Trial participant PBMC samples were collected at day 0 and day 28 after the second dose for TCRbeta chain sequencing.

The sequence derives from an adult in good health. This sequence uses TRBV18 and TRBJ1-2, with the D gene not clear enough to name. The sample consisted of peripheral blood, taken on day 0 of AZD1222 vaccination. Here the CDR3 is given as CASSPRGEAYGYTF. The nucleotide sequence is TGTGCCAGCTCACCACGCGGGGAGGCCTATGGCTACACCTTC.